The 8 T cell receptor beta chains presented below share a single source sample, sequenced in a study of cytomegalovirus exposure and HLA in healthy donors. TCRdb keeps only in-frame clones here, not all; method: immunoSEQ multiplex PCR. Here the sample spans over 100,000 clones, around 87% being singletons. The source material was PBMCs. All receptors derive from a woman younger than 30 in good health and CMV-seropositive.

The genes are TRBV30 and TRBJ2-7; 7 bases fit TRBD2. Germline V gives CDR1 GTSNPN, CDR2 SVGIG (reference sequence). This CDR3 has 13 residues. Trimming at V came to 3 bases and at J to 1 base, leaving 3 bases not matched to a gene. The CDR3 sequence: CAWRGGPSYEQYF. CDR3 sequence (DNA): TGTGCCTGGAGGGGAGGGCCTTCCTACGAGCAGTACTTC.

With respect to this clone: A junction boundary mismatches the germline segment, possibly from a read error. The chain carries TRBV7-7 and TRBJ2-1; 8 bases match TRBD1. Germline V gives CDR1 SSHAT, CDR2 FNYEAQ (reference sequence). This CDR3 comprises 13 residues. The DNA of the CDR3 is TGTGCTAGCAGCTCGACAGGGGCCGGTGAGCAGTTCTTC. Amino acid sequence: CASSSTGAGEQFF. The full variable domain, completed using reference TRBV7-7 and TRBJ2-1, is GAGVSQSPRYKVTKRGQDVTLRCDPISSHATLYWYQQALGQGPEFLTYFNYEAQPDKSGLPSDRFSAERPEGSISTLTIQRTEQRDSAMYRCASSSTGAGEQFFGPGTRLTVL.

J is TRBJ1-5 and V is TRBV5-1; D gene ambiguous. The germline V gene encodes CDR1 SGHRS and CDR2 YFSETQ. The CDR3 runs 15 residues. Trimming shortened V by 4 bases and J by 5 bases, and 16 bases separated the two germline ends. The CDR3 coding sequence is TGCGCCAGCAGCACCGGCCCGGGTCGGGATCAGCCCCAGCATTTT. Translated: CASSTGPGRDQPQHF.

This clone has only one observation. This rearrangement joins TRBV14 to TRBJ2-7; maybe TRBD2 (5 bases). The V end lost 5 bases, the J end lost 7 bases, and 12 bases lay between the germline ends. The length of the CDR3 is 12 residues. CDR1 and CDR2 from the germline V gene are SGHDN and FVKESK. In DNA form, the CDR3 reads TGTGCCAGCAGCACCTTAGCGCGGGAGCAGTACTTC. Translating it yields CASSTLAREQYF.

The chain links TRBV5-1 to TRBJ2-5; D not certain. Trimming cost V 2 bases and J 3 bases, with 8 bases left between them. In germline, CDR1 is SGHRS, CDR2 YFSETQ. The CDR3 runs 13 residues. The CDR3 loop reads CASSFLSEETQYF. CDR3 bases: TGCGCCAGCAGCTTCCTTTCGGAAGAGACCCAGTACTTC.

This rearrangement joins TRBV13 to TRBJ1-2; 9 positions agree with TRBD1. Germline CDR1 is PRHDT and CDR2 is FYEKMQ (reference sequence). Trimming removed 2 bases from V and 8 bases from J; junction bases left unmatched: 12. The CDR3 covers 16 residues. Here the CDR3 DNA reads TGTGCCAGCAGCTTATACCGCACAGGGGGCTCGGAGGGCTACACCTTC. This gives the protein CASSLYRTGGSEGYTF.

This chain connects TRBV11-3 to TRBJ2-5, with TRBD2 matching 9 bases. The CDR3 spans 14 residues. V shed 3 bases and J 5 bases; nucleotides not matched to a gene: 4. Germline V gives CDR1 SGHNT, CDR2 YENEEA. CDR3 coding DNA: TGTGCCAGCAGCTTGAGCGGGGGGTCGGAGACCCAGTACTTC. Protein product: CASSLSGGSETQYF.

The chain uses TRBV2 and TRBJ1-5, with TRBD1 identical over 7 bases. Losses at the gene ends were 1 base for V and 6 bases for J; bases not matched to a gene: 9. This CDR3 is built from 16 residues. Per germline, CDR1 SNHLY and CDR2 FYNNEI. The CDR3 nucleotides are TGTGCCAGCAGTGAAGGCGGAGGGGGCGGCGGTCAGCCCCAGCATTTT. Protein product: CASSEGGGGGGQPQHF. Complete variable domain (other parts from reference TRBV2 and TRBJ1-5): EPEVTQTPSHQVTQMGQEVILRCVPISNHLYFYWYRQILGQKVEFLVSFYNNEISEKSEIFDDQFSVERPDGSNFTLKIRSTKLEDSAMYFCASSEGGGGGGQPQHFGDGTRLSIL.